One sample yielded the 26 T cell receptor beta chains listed below, sequenced in a study of beta chain features in type 1 diabetes. Since all of the isolated RNA was reverse transcribed, expressed TCRB transcripts were what got sequenced. The repertoire was sequenced with immunoSEQ multiplex PCR; TCRdb's copy has only in-frame clones and lacks some. The sample yields under 550,000 clones, roughly 11% seen once. Sequencing was performed on naive CD4+ T cells from blood. The source is a woman younger than 30 in good health.

This clone was recorded a few times. The rearrangement links TRBV19 to TRBJ1-6; D gene unclear. Trimming cost V 2 bases and J 4 bases, with 6 bases left between them. Germline V lookup: CDR1 LNHDA, CDR2 SQIVND (reference sequence). The CDR3 is made up of 14 amino acids. CDR3 nucleotides: TGTGCCAGTAGTATACTGGTATATAATTCACCCCTCCACTTT. Its translation is CASSILVYNSPLHF.

The gene calls are TRBV6-6 and TRBJ2-3; D gene ambiguous. The CDR3 spans 12 residues. CDR1 MNHNY and CDR2 SVGAGI come from the germline V gene (reference sequence). V lost 6 bases and J lost 2, with 6 bases in between. This CDR3 is CASRDVTDTQYF. The CDR3 region has the DNA TGTGCCAGCAGGGATGTCACAGATACGCAGTATTTT.

The table lists this clone with a few counts. The CDR3 DNA sequence: TGCGCCAGCAGCCCCCTGACCGGGACAGGCAACTATGGCTACACCTTC. Amino acids: CASSPLTGTGNYGYTF. The chain employs TRBV4-3 and TRBJ1-2, with 8 bases identical to TRBD1. Germline V lookup: CDR1 LGHNA, CDR2 YSLEER. V was clipped by 4 bases and J by 2 bases; unmatched bases: 9. This CDR3 is built from 16 residues.

A few counts support this clone. V is TRBV10-3 and J is TRBJ2-7; D gene unclear. Trimming pared 3 bases from V and 9 bases from J, leaving 12 bases between. CDR1 and CDR2 (germline): ENHRY, SYGVKD. This CDR3 region has 12 residues. This chain's CDR3 is CAISDVQLGQYF. In nucleotides, the CDR3 is TGTGCCATCAGTGACGTCCAGCTGGGGCAGTACTTC.

This clone was found a few times. The chain employs TRBV28 and TRBJ1-2; D is ambiguous. Germline V lookup: CDR1 MDHEN, CDR2 SYDVKM. V was trimmed by 5 bases and J by 4 bases, leaving 11 bases between them. This CDR3 is 13 amino acids long. Here the CDR3 DNA reads TGTGCCAGCAGTGGCGGCAGACCCTATGGCTACACCTTC. Encoded protein: CASSGGRPYGYTF.

This clone has more than one count but fewer than ten. The chain recombines TRBV5-1 with TRBJ2-1; 11 bases are a match to TRBD2. Germline CDR1 SGHRS, CDR2 YFSETQ. The CDR3 spans 17 residues. The V gene end was trimmed by 0 bases and the J gene end by 4 bases; junction bases not matched to a gene: 6. The CDR3 loop reads CASSLEYGTSGYNEQFF. The CDR3 DNA sequence: TGCGCCAGCAGCTTGGAGTATGGGACTAGCGGATACAATGAGCAGTTCTTC.

This clone was counted a few times. The chain has TRBV14 and TRBJ2-3; no reliable D call. Germline lookup yields CDR1 SGHDN and CDR2 FVKESK. Trimming removed 1 base from V and 2 bases from J, with 7 bases in between. The CDR3 has 14 residues. CDR3 in DNA: TGTGCCAGCAGCCAAGTTTCCTACACAGATACGCAGTATTTT. Amino acids: CASSQVSYTDTQYF. Full variable domain (rest looked up from reference TRBV14 and TRBJ2-3): EAGVTQFPSHSVIEKGQTVTLRCDPISGHDNLYWYRRVMGKEIKFLLHFVKESKQDESGMPNNRFLAERTGGTYSTLKVQPAELEDSGVYFCASSQVSYTDTQYFGPGTRLTVL.

In its sample, this clone was seen a few times. The rearrangement joins TRBV7-9 to TRBJ1-1, with D hard to call. The CDR3 is made up of 15 amino acids. Germline V gives CDR1 SEHNR, CDR2 FQNEAQ (reference sequence). V dropped 1 base and J dropped 2 bases, with 11 bases sitting between them. The CDR3 DNA reads as TGTGCCAGCAGCTTAGGGACGACGGTAAACACTGAAGCTTTCTTT. Amino acids: CASSLGTTVNTEAFF.

This clone was detected only a few times. V gene TRBV11-3 combines with J gene TRBJ2-3; D call uncertain. The germline CDR1 and CDR2 sequences are SGHNT and YENEEA. This CDR3 has 13 residues. V was clipped by 3 bases and J by 2 bases, with 6 bases between them. The DNA for the CDR3 is TGTGCCAGCAGCTTTACTCTCACAGATACGCAGTATTTT. This translates into CASSFTLTDTQYF.

The rearrangement uses TRBV7-2 and TRBJ2-3; TRBD2 is a possible D gene (6 bases). The germline V gene encodes CDR1 SGHTA and CDR2 FQGNSA. The CDR3 is 16 amino acids. V lost 3 bases, J lost 6 bases, and 19 bases lay in between. The CDR3 sequence is CASSFIGGLTVDTQYF. In nucleotides, the CDR3 is TGTGCCAGCAGCTTCATCGGGGGACTCACGGTGGATACGCAGTATTTT.

This clone was picked up a small number of times. The V and J genes are TRBV6-5 and TRBJ2-7, with 7 bases matching TRBD1. This CDR3 is 11 amino acids long. Germline values: CDR1 MNHEY, CDR2 SVGAGI. V trimming: 10 bases; J trimming: 4 bases; junction bases outside the gene matches: 4. CDR3 in amino acids: CATSRGYEQYF. Here the CDR3 DNA reads TGTGCCACCTCCAGGGGGTACGAGCAGTACTTC.

This clone was seen a few times. CDR3 sequence: CASSLRTAYGYTF. The DNA of the CDR3 is TGCGCCAGCAGCTTGAGGACGGCCTATGGCTACACCTTC. The chain recombines TRBV5-1 with TRBJ1-2; no definite D call. Trimming pared 1 base from V and 4 bases from J, leaving 8 bases between. The CDR3 is 13 residues long. Germline V gene lookup returns CDR1 SGHRS and CDR2 YFSETQ.

The chain recombines TRBV6-6 with TRBJ2-1, with a weak D call TRBD2 (5 bases). Trimming took off 4 bases at V and 2 bases at J, with 15 bases between the two ends. The V gene's germline CDR1 is MNHNY and CDR2 SVGAGI (reference sequence). The CDR3 contains 16 residues. CDR3: CASSSSGRSAYNEQFF. The CDR3 DNA reads as TGTGCCAGCAGTTCCAGCGGCCGATCCGCCTACAATGAGCAGTTCTTC.

The chain carries TRBV10-3 and TRBJ2-5; maybe TRBD1 (6 bases). This CDR3 spans 13 amino acids. V lost 10 bases and J lost 2, with 14 bases in between. Germline values: CDR1 ENHRY, CDR2 SYGVKD. The CDR3 protein is CATGEGVQETQYF. The DNA for the CDR3 is TGTGCCACCGGAGAGGGGGTACAAGAGACCCAGTACTTC.

A few counts support this clone. The CDR3 reads CASSSQGSGTQYF. The DNA for the CDR3 is TGTGCCAGCAGCTCTCAGGGCTCAGGGACCCAGTACTTC. The chain uses TRBV7-9 and TRBJ2-5; D possibly corresponds to TRBD1 (5 bases). In germline, CDR1 is SEHNR, CDR2 FQNEAQ (reference sequence). CDR3 length: 13 amino acids. Trimming left V 4 bases short and J 7 bases short, with 13 bases between.

This clone was observed a handful of times. This chain uses TRBV7-2 with TRBJ1-4; TRBD1 matches 7 bases. J gave up 8 bases and V 4 bases, and 10 bases lay outside the gene matches. The CDR3 runs to 15 residues. Germline V gene data show CDR1 as SGHTA and CDR2 as FQGNSA. The CDR3 DNA reads TGTGCCAGCAGCTCGAACAGGGGATTGAGGGAAAAACTGTTTTTT. Translating it yields CASSSNRGLREKLFF. Together with reference TRBV7-2 and TRBJ1-4, the CDR3 gives the full variable domain: GAGVSQSPSNKVTEKGKDVELRCDPISGHTALYWYRQSLGQGLEFLIYFQGNSAPDKSGLPSDRFSAERTGGSVSTLTIQRTQQEDSAVYLCASSSNRGLREKLFFGSGTQLSVL.

V usage is TRBV28 and J usage is TRBJ1-2; 8 bases match TRBD1. Germline lookup yields CDR1 MDHEN and CDR2 SYDVKM. The CDR3 sequence is 14 residues long. J gave up 4 bases and V 5 bases, and 6 bases lay outside the gene matches. CDR3: CASSQGQGSYGYTF. As DNA, the CDR3 is TGTGCCAGCAGTCAAGGACAGGGTAGCTATGGCTACACCTTC.

This clone was seen a few times. The V and J genes are TRBV7-9 and TRBJ1-1; the D gene is possibly TRBD1 (5 bases). Germline V lookup: CDR1 SEHNR, CDR2 FQNEAQ (reference sequence). The CDR3 sequence is 15 residues long. V was clipped by 0 bases and J by 2 bases, with 10 bases between them. The CDR3 DNA is TGTGCCAGCAGCTTAGCAGGGCAGGGAAACACTGAAGCTTTCTTT. Protein: CASSLAGQGNTEAFF.

The chain uses TRBV4-1 and TRBJ2-4; 7 bases line up with TRBD2. Per the germline V gene, CDR1 is MGHRA and CDR2 is YSYEKL. The junction had 10 bases not matched to a gene; V was cut back by 5 bases and J by 0 bases. This CDR3 comprises 17 residues. The CDR3 sequence is CASSMTRGTIAKNIQYF. The CDR3 DNA sequence: TGCGCCAGCAGCATGACACGGGGGACTATAGCCAAAAACATTCAGTACTTC.

This clone was seen a few times. The chain links TRBV10-3 to TRBJ2-1, with D unclear. The CDR3 sequence is 12 residues long. Trimming shortened V by 8 bases and J by 5 bases, and 10 bases separated the two germline ends. Germline CDR1 is ENHRY and CDR2 is SYGVKD. In nucleotides, the CDR3 is TGTGCCATCTCATTTCGAGACAATGAGCAGTTCTTC. This encodes CAISFRDNEQFF.

The chain recombines TRBV18 with TRBJ2-4; no clear D gene. CDR3 length: 15 residues. Germline CDR1 and CDR2: KGHSH and LQKENI. Trimming removed 5 bases from V and 2 bases from J, with 13 bases in between. This CDR3 is CASSSGLATKNIQYF. The DNA for the CDR3 is TGTGCCAGCTCATCAGGCCTCGCTACCAAAAACATTCAGTACTTC.

The J gene is TRBJ2-7, the V gene TRBV29-1, with D perhaps TRBD2 (5 bases). Looked up from germline, CDR1 is SQVTM and CDR2 is ANQGSEA. The CDR3 runs 13 residues. The V end lost 1 base, the J end lost 6 bases, and 13 bases lay between the germline ends. The CDR3: CSVEGLAGGEQYV. CDR3 nucleotide sequence: TGCAGCGTTGAAGGTCTGGCGGGCGGCGAGCAGTACGTC.

This clone occurred a few times. The CDR3 sequence is CASSPRQRAYEQYV. In nucleotides, the CDR3 is TGTGCCAGCTCACCACGTCAGAGGGCCTACGAGCAGTACGTC. The chain carries TRBV18 and TRBJ2-7, with D perhaps matching TRBD2 (5 bases). The V end lost 1 base, the J end lost 2 bases, and 9 bases lay between the germline ends. The germline CDR1 and CDR2 sequences are KGHSH and LQKENI. The CDR3 sequence is 14 residues long.

This clone was counted between two and nine times. The V and J genes are TRBV7-2 and TRBJ2-1, with D uncertain. Germline lookup yields CDR1 SGHTA and CDR2 FQGNSA. The CDR3 spans 13 residues. Trimming stripped 8 bases from V and 6 bases from J, with 14 bases between. The CDR3 protein is CASRQGRSNEQFF. The CDR3 nucleotides read TGTGCCAGCCGACAAGGCCGATCCAATGAGCAGTTCTTC.

The chain joins TRBV29-1 to TRBJ2-7; maybe TRBD1 (6 bases). The V gene's germline CDR1 is SQVTM and CDR2 ANQGSEA. This CDR3 contains 12 residues. V was cut by 7 bases and J by 4 bases, with 14 bases left in between. CDR3 protein: CSAWTVRYEQYF. The CDR3 DNA follows: TGCAGCGCCTGGACAGTTAGATACGAGCAGTACTTC.

The chain couples TRBV25-1 to TRBJ1-2; D is uncertain. There are 17 residues in the CDR3. CDR1 and CDR2 (germline): MGHDK, SYGVNS. V was shortened by 1 base and J by 4 bases, with 19 bases between the two germline ends. The CDR3 DNA is TGTGCCAGCAGTGAATTCGGGGTGGAGGGCTCAAGCTATGGCTACACCTTC. Amino acids: CASSEFGVEGSSYGYTF.